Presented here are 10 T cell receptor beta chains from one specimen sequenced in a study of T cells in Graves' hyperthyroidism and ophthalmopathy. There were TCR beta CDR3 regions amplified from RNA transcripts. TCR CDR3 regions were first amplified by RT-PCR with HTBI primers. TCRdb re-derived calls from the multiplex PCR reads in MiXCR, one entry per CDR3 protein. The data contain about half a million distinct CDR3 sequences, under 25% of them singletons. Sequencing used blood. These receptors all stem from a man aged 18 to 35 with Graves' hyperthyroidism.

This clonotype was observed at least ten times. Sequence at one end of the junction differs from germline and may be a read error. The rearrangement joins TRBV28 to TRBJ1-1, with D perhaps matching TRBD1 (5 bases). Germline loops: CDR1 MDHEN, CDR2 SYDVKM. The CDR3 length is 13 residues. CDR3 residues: CASSLGDNTEAFF. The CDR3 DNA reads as TGTGCCAGTAGTTTAGGGGATAACACTGAAGCTTTCTTT.

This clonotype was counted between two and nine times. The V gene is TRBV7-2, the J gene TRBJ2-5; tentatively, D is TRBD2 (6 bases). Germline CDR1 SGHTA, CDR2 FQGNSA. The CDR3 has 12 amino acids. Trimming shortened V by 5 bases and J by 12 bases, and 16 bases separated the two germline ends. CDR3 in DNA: TGTGCCAGCAGCACGCATTTGTTAGCGGAGTACTTC. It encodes CASSTHLLAEYF.

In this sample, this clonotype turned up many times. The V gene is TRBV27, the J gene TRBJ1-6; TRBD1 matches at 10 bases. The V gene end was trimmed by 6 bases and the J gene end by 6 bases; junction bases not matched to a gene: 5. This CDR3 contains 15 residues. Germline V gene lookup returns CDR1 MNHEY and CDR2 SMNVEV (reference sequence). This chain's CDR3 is CASSWDRGINSPLHF. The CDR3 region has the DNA TGTGCCAGCAGCTGGGACAGGGGCATTAATTCACCCCTCCACTTT.

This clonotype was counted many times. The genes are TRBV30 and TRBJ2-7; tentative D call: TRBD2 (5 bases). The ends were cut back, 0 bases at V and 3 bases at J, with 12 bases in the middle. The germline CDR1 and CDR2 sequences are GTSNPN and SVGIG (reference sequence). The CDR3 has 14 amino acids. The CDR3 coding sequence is TGTGCCTGGAGTGTAGGAGGCAGATTCTACGAGCAGTACTTC. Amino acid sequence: CAWSVGGRFYEQYF. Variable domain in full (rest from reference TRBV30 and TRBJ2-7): SQTIHQWPATLVQPVGSPLSLECTVEGTSNPNLYWYRQAAGRGLQLLFYSVGIGQISSEVPQNLSASRPQDRQFILSSKKLLLSDSGFYLCAWSVGGRFYEQYFGPGTRLTVT.

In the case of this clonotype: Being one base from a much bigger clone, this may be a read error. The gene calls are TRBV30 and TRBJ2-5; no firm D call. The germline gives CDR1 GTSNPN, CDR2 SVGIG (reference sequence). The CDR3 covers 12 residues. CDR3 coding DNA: TGTTCCTGGAGTGTAACGCAAGGAACCCAGTACTTC. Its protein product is CSWSVTQGTQYF.

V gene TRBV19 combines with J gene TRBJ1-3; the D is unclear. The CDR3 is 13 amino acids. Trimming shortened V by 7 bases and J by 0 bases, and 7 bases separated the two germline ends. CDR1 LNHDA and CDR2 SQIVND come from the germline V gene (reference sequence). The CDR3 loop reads CASIAFSGNTIYF. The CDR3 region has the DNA TGTGCCAGTATCGCCTTCTCTGGAAACACCATATATTTT.

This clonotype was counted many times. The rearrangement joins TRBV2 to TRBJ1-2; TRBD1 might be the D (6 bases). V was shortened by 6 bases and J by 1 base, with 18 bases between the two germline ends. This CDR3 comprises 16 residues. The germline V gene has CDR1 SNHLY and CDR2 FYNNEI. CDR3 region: CASSVDGGALNYGYTF. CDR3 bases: TGTGCCAGCAGCGTCGACGGGGGGGCCCTTAACTATGGCTACACCTTC.

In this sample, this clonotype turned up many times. The CDR3 nucleotides are TGTGCCAGCAGCTTAGCGGGGGGAATGGACACTGAAGCTTTCTTT. Its translation is CASSLAGGMDTEAFF. The gene calls are TRBV7-9 and TRBJ1-1, with a tentative D call TRBD1 (5 bases). Germline V gives CDR1 SEHNR, CDR2 FQNEAQ (reference sequence). The CDR3 sequence is 15 residues long. V was cut by 0 bases and J by 3 bases, with 11 bases left in between.

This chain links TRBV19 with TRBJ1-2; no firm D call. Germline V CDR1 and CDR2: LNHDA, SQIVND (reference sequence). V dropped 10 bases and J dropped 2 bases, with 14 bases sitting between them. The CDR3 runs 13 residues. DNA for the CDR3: TGTGCCACGGGAGCACAAGGAAACTATGGCTACACCTTC. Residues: CATGAQGNYGYTF.

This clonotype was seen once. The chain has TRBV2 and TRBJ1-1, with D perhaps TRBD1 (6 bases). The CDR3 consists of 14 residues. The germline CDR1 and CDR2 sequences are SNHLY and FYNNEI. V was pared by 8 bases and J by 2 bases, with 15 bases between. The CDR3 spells CASGGGGPNTEAFF. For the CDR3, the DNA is TGTGCCAGCGGAGGAGGGGGGCCAAACACTGAAGCTTTCTTT.